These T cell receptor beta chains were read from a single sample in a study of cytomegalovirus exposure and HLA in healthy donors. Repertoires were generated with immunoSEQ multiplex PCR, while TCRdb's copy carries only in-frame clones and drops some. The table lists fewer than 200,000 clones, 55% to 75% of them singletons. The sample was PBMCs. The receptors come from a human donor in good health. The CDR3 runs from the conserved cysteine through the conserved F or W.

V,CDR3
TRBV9,CASSVGSGSTDTQYF
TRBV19,CASSIAPPGSYGYTF
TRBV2,CASGPGTGIPGANVLTF
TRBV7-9,CASSPPSSYEQYF
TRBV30,CAWSRAGVPDTQYF
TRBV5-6,CASSFWGKGGEQYF
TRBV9,CASSQGWTDTQYF
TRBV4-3,CASSQDRDTGTQYF
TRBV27,CASRPTGAEQFF
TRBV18,CASSPGGTDQPQHF
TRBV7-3,CASSLDGGEETQYF
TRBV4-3,CASSQVGVSPLHF
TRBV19,CASSPLQGRRAKNIQYF
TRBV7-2,CASSFEGALTEAFF
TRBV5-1,CASSWGTGSQETQYF
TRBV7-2,CASSLLPGQNTGELFF
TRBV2,CASSEQRDGELFF
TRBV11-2,CASSLQGGGQPQHF
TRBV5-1,CASSRPGQSEAFF
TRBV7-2,CASSPDRGSGYTF
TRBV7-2,CASSPRLAGSSYNEQFF
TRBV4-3,CASSQDTSRETQYF
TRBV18,CASSPRGLAGDSSYEQYF
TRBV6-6,CASSPGSDTQYF
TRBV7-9,CASGIGTGNTEAFF
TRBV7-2,CASSLALASGGAYEQYF
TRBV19,CASSMSRAYEQYF
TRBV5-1,CASSSKGLASSTDTQYF
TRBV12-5,CASGLHLHKNYGYTF
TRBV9,CASSRGSGNTIYF
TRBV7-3,CASSLTREVGELFF
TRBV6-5,CASRQGTNYGYTF
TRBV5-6,CASSLALRGYTF
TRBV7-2,CASSPGGQETQYF
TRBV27,CASSYGGQGSYNEQFF
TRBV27,CASKNPGTGYNEQFF